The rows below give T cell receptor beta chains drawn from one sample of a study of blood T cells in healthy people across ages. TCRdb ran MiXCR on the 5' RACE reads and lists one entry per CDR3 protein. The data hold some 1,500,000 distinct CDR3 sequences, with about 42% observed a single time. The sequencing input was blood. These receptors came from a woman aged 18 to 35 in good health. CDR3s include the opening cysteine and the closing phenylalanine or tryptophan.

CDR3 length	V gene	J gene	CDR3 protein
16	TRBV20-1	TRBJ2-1	CSASIPRGEGTYEQFF
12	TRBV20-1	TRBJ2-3	CSARPQQDTQYF
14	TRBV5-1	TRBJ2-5	CASSEFGLQETQYF
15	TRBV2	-	CASSIDGRAYNEQYF
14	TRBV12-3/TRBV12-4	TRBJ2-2	CASRTGTRPGELFF
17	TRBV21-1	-	CASSTGTGREDKNIQYF
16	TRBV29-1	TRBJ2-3	CSVEDGGGGSTDTQYF
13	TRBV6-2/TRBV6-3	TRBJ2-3	CASSPGQGITQYF
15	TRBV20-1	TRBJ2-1	CSALDGEGLYNEQFF
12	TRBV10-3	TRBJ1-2	CAISKDGYGYTF
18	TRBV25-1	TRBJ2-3	CASGPTSGGVLSTDTQYF
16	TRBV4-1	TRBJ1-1	CASSPLYGHRLRVAFF
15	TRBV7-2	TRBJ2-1	CASSMPVLTYNEQFF
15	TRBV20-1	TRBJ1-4	CSARDPQIGGEKLFF
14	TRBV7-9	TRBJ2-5	CASNLMTHQETQYF
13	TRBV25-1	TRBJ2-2	CASRGQGTGELFF
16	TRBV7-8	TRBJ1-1	CASSLLGGEVSPEAFF
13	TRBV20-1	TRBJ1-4	CSARAGEGEKLFF
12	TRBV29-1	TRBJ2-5	CSVETGMGTQYF
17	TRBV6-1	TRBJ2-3	CASSTGTSVSSTDTQYF
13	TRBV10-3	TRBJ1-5	CAIRGDGNQPQHF
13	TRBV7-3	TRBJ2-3	CASSPSGGGTQYF
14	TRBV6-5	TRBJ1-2	CASRETGGAHGYTF
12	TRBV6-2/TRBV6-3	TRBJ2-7	CASSYRATEQYF
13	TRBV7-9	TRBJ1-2	CASSLQTDYGYTF
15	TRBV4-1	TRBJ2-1	CASSQERGSWNEQFF
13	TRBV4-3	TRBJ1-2	CASSATTGLYYTF
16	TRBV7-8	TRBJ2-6	CASSLATASGANVLTF
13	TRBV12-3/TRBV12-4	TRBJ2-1	CASSLLAYNEQFF
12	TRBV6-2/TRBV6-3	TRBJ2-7	CASSHRDSSQYF
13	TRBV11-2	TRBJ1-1	CASSSGNPGKAFF
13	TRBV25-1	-	CASSRGAHYEQYF
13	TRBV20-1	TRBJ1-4	CRQYSGANEKLFF
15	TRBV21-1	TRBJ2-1	CASSYREKSFNEQFF
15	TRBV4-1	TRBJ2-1	CASSRGDRGYNEQFF
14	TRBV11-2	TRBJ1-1	CASSPRQLNTEAFF
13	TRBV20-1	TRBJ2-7	CSARVKRGGEQYF
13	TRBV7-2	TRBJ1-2	CASSLNGFYGYTF
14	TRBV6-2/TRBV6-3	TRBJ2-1	CASRLAVSYNEQFF
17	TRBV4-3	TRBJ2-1	CASSQDETRTGVNEQFF
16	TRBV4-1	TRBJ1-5	CASSQSGGPSNQPQHF
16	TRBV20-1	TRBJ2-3	CSASGLVREGTDTQYF
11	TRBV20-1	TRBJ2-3	CTTGVTDTQYF
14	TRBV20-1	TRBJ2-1	CSARPLVTYNEQFF
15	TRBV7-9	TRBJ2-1	CASSFGQGLYNEQFF
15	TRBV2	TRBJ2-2	CASRLRDRGRGELFF
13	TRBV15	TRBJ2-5	CATSRDSGNEQYF
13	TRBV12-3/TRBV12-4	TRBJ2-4	CASSPGTENIQYF
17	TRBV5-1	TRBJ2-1	CASSALAPGQGYNEQFF
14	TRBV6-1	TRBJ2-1	CATTPGISYNEQFF
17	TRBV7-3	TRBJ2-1	CASSLTFGRGNYNEQFF
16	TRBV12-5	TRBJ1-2	CASGLSAAFQLYGYTF
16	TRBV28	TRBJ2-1	CASSSLRQGRWNEQFF
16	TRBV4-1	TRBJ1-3	CASSQPGQSSGNTIYF
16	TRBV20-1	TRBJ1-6	CSARPGQPVGNSPLHF